The next 31 T cell receptor beta chains were all read from a single sample in a study of blood T cell repertoires in COVID-19. Here immunoSEQ multiplex PCR was the method, and the copy in TCRdb shows in-frame clones only, minus some. The sample gives about 160,000 clones, more than 75% of which show up once; under 6.5% is in the top ten. Sequencing was carried out using peripheral blood. These TCRs come from a woman aged 50 to 65 with COVID-19, enrolled during active disease.

The J gene is TRBJ2-2, the V gene TRBV18, with TRBD1 identical over 9 bases. Trimming cost V 1 base and J 6 bases; bases outside gene matches: 6. The germline V gene has CDR1 KGHSH and CDR2 LQKENI. CDR3 length: 16 amino acids. The CDR3 region has the DNA TGTGCCAGCTCACCACAGGACAGGGGATATTCCGGGGAGCTGTTTTTT. Protein product: CASSPQDRGYSGELFF.

The chain has TRBV6-4 and TRBJ1-5; D remains unclear. V was trimmed by 10 bases and J by 7 bases, leaving 14 bases between them. This CDR3 has 12 residues. Germline CDR1 and CDR2: MRHNA and SNTAGT. The DNA of the CDR3 is TGTGCCATCCTTAACCCGGGGCAGCCCCAGCATTTT. Amino acids: CAILNPGQPQHF.

This chain joins TRBV15 and TRBJ2-7; TRBD1 is a possible D gene (5 bases). V lost 2 bases and J 1 base, leaving 18 bases between the germline ends. The CDR3 has 17 amino acids. Germline V gene lookup returns CDR1 LNHNV and CDR2 YYDKDF (reference sequence). The chain's CDR3 is CATSRSFRVGVSYEQYF. In DNA, the CDR3 is TGTGCCACCAGCAGATCGTTCAGGGTAGGGGTTTCCTACGAGCAGTACTTC.

This clone was detected a few times. V usage is TRBV18 and J usage is TRBJ2-2; 7 bases agree with TRBD1. Germline V CDR1 and CDR2: KGHSH, LQKENI. Losses at the gene ends were 4 bases for V and 4 bases for J; bases not matched to a gene: 6. The CDR3 spans 15 residues. The CDR3 region is CASSQGASGTGELFF. The CDR3, as DNA: TGTGCCAGCTCACAGGGGGCGAGTGGCACCGGGGAGCTGTTTTTT.

This chain connects TRBV7-9 to TRBJ2-7; D not resolved. The germline V gene has CDR1 SEHNR and CDR2 FQNEAQ (reference sequence). V lost 3 bases and J 3 bases, leaving 12 bases between the germline ends. The CDR3 is 14 residues long. For the CDR3, the DNA is TGTGCCAGCAGCTTGACAAGCCCCGACTACGAGCAGTACTTC. It translates to CASSLTSPDYEQYF.

The chain joins TRBV11-3 to TRBJ1-1; 7 bases map to TRBD1. After removal of 10 bases from V and 1 base from J, the junction contained 9 bases not matched to a gene. The CDR3 sequence is 14 residues long. Germline CDR1 SGHNT, CDR2 YENEEA. The DNA for the CDR3 is TGTGCCACCCTGGGGCGGACAGGGAACACTGAAGCTTTCTTT. It codes for CATLGRTGNTEAFF.

This clone was seen a single time. V usage is TRBV6-2 or TRBV6-3 and J usage is TRBJ2-1; D may be TRBD2 (6 bases). V was shortened by 6 bases and J by 4 bases, with 16 bases between the two germline ends. CDR3 length: 15 amino acids. CDR1 is MNHEY, CDR2 SVGEGT, per germline. The CDR3 reads CASRPLAGPYNEQFF. CDR3 nucleotides: TGTGCCAGCAGACCTCTGGCGGGGCCGTACAATGAGCAGTTCTTC.

V and J are TRBV12-3 or TRBV12-4 and TRBJ1-2; D unresolved. V lost 7 bases to trimming and J lost 2 bases, with 11 bases between them. CDR3 length equals 13 residues. The CDR3 reads CASNQAANYGYTF. CDR3 DNA sequence: TGTGCCAGCAACCAAGCAGCGAACTATGGCTACACCTTC.

The chain is built from TRBV5-1 and TRBJ2-7; the D is unclear. The CDR3 sequence is 13 residues long. Trimming stripped 0 bases from V and 1 base from J, with 5 bases between. CDR1 and CDR2 from the germline V gene are SGHRS and YFSETQ. CDR3 bases: TGCGCCAGCAGCTTGGTACAGTCCTACGAGCAGTACTTC. Amino acid sequence: CASSLVQSYEQYF.

This clone has a count of ten or more. The rearrangement uses TRBV28 and TRBJ2-7, with 10 bases aligning to TRBD1. Trimming removed 3 bases from V and 6 bases from J; junction bases left unmatched: 8. CDR1 and CDR2 (germline): MDHEN, SYDVKM. The CDR3 extends over 15 amino acids. CDR3 region: CASSFTGTGVPEQYF. CDR3 DNA: TGTGCCAGCAGTTTCACCGGGACAGGGGTCCCCGAGCAGTACTTC.

J is TRBJ2-1 and V is TRBV4-1; D perhaps matches TRBD1 (6 bases). Trimming pared 2 bases from V and 5 bases from J, leaving 13 bases between. The CDR3 totals 15 residues. CDR1 and CDR2 (germline): MGHRA, YSYEKL. The CDR3 here is CASSQPPGHNNEQFF. The CDR3 bases are TGCGCCAGCAGCCAACCTCCGGGACACAACAATGAGCAGTTCTTC.

The rearrangement uses TRBV25-1 and TRBJ1-1, with D possibly matching TRBD1 (5 bases). CDR3 length equals 16 residues. Germline V gene lookup returns CDR1 MGHDK and CDR2 SYGVNS. The V end lost 5 bases, the J end lost 0 bases, and 16 bases lay between the germline ends. CDR3 amino acids: CASSRMEGSMNTEAFF. CDR3 DNA: TGTGCCAGCAGTCGAATGGAGGGGTCGATGAACACTGAAGCTTTCTTT. Full variable domain (rest looked up from reference TRBV25-1 and TRBJ1-1): EADIYQTPRYLVIGTGKKITLECSQTMGHDKMYWYQQDPGMELHLIHYSYGVNSTEKGDLSSESTVSRIRTEHFPLTLESARPSHTSQYLCASSRMEGSMNTEAFFGQGTRLTVV.

The chain links TRBV4-3 to TRBJ2-5; 7 nucleotides match TRBD1. The CDR3 spans 13 residues. From germline, CDR1 is LGHNA and CDR2 YSLEER. The junction had 0 bases not matched to a gene; V was cut back by 0 bases and J by 5 bases. The CDR3 spells CASSQDRGETQYF. In DNA, the CDR3 is TGCGCCAGCAGCCAAGACAGGGGGGAGACCCAGTACTTC.

The rearrangement uses TRBV7-9 and TRBJ2-3; 10 nucleotides line up with TRBD2. The CDR3 totals 17 residues. Per the germline V gene, CDR1 is SEHNR and CDR2 is FQNEAQ (reference sequence). J lost 2 bases, V lost 6 bases, and 11 bases had no gene match. For the CDR3, the DNA is TGTGCCAGCAGAACTCTATTAGGACTAGCGGCCACAGATACGCAGTATTTT. Protein sequence: CASRTLLGLAATDTQYF.

The chain carries TRBV18 and TRBJ2-7, with 9 bases lining up with TRBD2. Germline V gene data show CDR1 as KGHSH and CDR2 as LQKENI. The trim removed 1 base at V and 3 bases at J, leaving 4 bases unmatched. There are 15 residues in the CDR3. The CDR3 DNA follows: TGTGCCAGCTCACCACTAGCGGGGGCCCTCTACGAGCAGTACTTC. This sequence encodes CASSPLAGALYEQYF.

The chain uses TRBV5-1 and TRBJ2-3, with TRBD2 matching over 9 bases. The CDR3 is made up of 17 amino acids. J was trimmed by 2 bases and V by 3 bases; bases with no gene match: 10. CDR1 SGHRS and CDR2 YFSETQ come from the germline V gene. The DNA for the CDR3 is TGCGCCAGCAGCTCTGGTATAAGCGGGGGGCACACAGATACGCAGTATTTT. Encoded protein: CASSSGISGGHTDTQYF.

The V and J genes are TRBV5-1 and TRBJ2-2; TRBD1 matches at 9 bases. J was trimmed by 4 bases and V by 4 bases; bases with no gene match: 8. In germline, CDR1 is SGHRS, CDR2 YFSETQ. This CDR3 comprises 16 residues. For the CDR3, the DNA is TGCGCCAGCAGCCCAAGGGGACAGGGAGGCACCGGGGAGCTGTTTTTT. This codes for CASSPRGQGGTGELFF.

V gene TRBV5-1 combines with J gene TRBJ2-5; D might be TRBD1 (5 bases). The CDR3 runs 16 residues. Germline loops: CDR1 SGHRS, CDR2 YFSETQ. Trimming took off 4 bases at V and 0 bases at J, with 16 bases between the two ends. This chain's CDR3 is CASSTSATAYQETQYF. The CDR3 DNA reads as TGCGCCAGCAGCACCTCTGCGACAGCGTACCAAGAGACCCAGTACTTC.

This sequence joins TRBV1 and TRBJ2-7; TRBD2, the table's D call, lacks a check against the DNA. TRBV1 is shown as a pseudogene. The CDR3 extends over 14 amino acids. CDR3 sequence (DNA): TGCACCAGCAGCCAAGCGGGACTTATCTACGAGCAGTACTTC. Its protein product is CTSSQAGLIYEQYF.

The rearrangement uses TRBV28 and TRBJ2-7; D may be TRBD2 (6 bases). The CDR3 runs to 12 residues. Between the trimmed V and J ends, which lost 7 bases and 5 bases, there was a span of 12 bases. Looked up from germline, CDR1 is MDHEN and CDR2 is SYDVKM. The CDR3 reads CASTLAGHEQYF. CDR3 DNA sequence: TGTGCCAGCACCCTGGCGGGGCACGAGCAGTACTTC.

The chain employs TRBV2 and TRBJ2-3; the D gene is possibly TRBD2 (7 bases). The CDR3 runs to 13 residues. Germline V CDR1 and CDR2: SNHLY, FYNNEI. CDR3 nucleotides: TGTGCGGAGGGGGGGAGGAGCACAGATACGCAGTATTTT. As protein: CAEGGRSTDTQYF. The full variable domain, with the rest looked up from reference TRBV2 and TRBJ2-3, is EPEVTQTPSHQVTQMGQEVILRCVPISNHLYFYWYRQILGQKVEFLVSFYNNEISEKSEIFDDQFSVERPDGSNFTLKIRSTKLEDSAMYFCAEGGRSTDTQYFGPGTRLTVL.

V gene TRBV4-1 combines with J gene TRBJ2-1; 10 nucleotides align to TRBD2. V was pared by 2 bases and J by 6 bases, with 10 bases of the junction left unmatched. The CDR3 runs to 17 residues. The germline V gene encodes CDR1 MGHRA and CDR2 YSYEKL. The CDR3 DNA sequence: TGCGCCAGCAGCCAAAGACCCGTGAGCGGGGGGGCCAATGAGCAGTTCTTC. Its protein is CASSQRPVSGGANEQFF.

This rearrangement joins TRBV3-1 (or the pseudogene TRBV3-2) to TRBJ2-5; D ambiguous. This CDR3 spans 13 amino acids. The V and J ends lost 4 bases and 5 bases respectively, with 11 bases between them. From germline, CDR1 is LGHDT and CDR2 YNNKEL (reference sequence). CDR3 nucleotide sequence: TGTGCCAGCAGCCTATTAGAGTATGAGACCCAGTACTTC. Its translation is CASSLLEYETQYF.

The rearrangement links TRBV5-1 to TRBJ2-6; D is undetermined. Germline loops: CDR1 SGHRS, CDR2 YFSETQ. V shed 0 bases and J shed 1 base, with 5 bases lying between them. CDR3 length: 15 residues. CDR3: CASSLAGSGANVLTF. CDR3 sequence (DNA): TGCGCCAGCAGCTTGGCCGGGTCTGGGGCCAACGTCCTGACTTTC. Based on the CDR3 plus reference TRBV5-1 and TRBJ2-6, the full variable domain is KAGVTQTPRYLIKTRGQQVTLSCSPISGHRSVSWYQQTPGQGLQFLFEYFSETQRNKGNFPGRFSGRQFSNSRSEMNVSTLELGDSALYLCASSLAGSGANVLTFGAGSRLTVL.

The V gene is TRBV23-1, the J gene TRBJ2-5; possible D gene TRBD1, 5 bases. TRBV23-1 qualifies as an ORF whose function is uncertain. The V end was cut by 6 bases, the J end by 1 base, with 15 bases between. The CDR3 covers 15 residues. DNA for the CDR3: TGCGCCAGCAGGGACGAAGGTGGGGCCCAAGAGACCCAGTACTTC. Translation gives CASRDEGGAQETQYF.

The count of this clone is one. This chain uses TRBV5-3 with TRBJ2-7; tentatively, D is TRBD1 (6 bases). TRBV5-3 is identified as an open reading frame with a role that is uncertain. V was shortened by 9 bases and J by 0 bases, with 13 bases between the two germline ends. The CDR3 is made up of 13 amino acids. The CDR3 sequence is CAITRQVSYEQYF. The CDR3 bases are TGTGCCATAACCAGACAGGTCTCCTACGAGCAGTACTTC.

J is TRBJ2-3 and V is TRBV9; 8 positions agree with TRBD1. Germline CDR1 and CDR2: SGDLS and YYNGEE. This CDR3 has 17 amino acids. V dropped 2 bases and J dropped 3; count of bases not matched to a gene: 11. The CDR3 sequence: CASSVGQAGLGTDTQYF. DNA for the CDR3: TGTGCCAGCAGCGTGGGACAGGCGGGGCTTGGGACAGATACGCAGTATTTT.

This chain links TRBV2 with TRBJ2-3, with D maybe TRBD2 (5 bases). The V end lost 1 base, the J end lost 6 bases, and 5 bases lay between the germline ends. This CDR3 is built from 12 residues. Germline V gene lookup returns CDR1 SNHLY and CDR2 FYNNEI. DNA for the CDR3: TGTGCCAGCAGTGAAGGCGGGGATACGCAGTATTTT. This encodes CASSEGGDTQYF. Full variable domain (rest looked up from reference TRBV2 and TRBJ2-3): EPEVTQTPSHQVTQMGQEVILRCVPISNHLYFYWYRQILGQKVEFLVSFYNNEISEKSEIFDDQFSVERPDGSNFTLKIRSTKLEDSAMYFCASSEGGDTQYFGPGTRLTVL.

The J gene is TRBJ2-7, the V gene TRBV3-1 (or the pseudogene TRBV3-2), with D possibly being TRBD1 (5 bases). CDR3 length: 14 residues. CDR1 and CDR2 from the germline V gene are LGHDT and YNNKEL (reference sequence). With 5 bases removed from V and 1 base from J, the gap between germline ends came to 12 bases. The CDR3 DNA is TGTGCCAGCAGCTCTGGGGCCCTATCCTACGAGCAGTACTTC. Amino acids: CASSSGALSYEQYF.

The chain uses TRBV9 and TRBJ2-5; a weak D match, TRBD2 (7 bases). Trimming stripped 3 bases from V and 5 bases from J, with 11 bases between. Germline loops: CDR1 SGDLS, CDR2 YYNGEE. The CDR3 is 13 residues long. CDR3 in amino acids: CASSAGGLETQYF. Here the CDR3 DNA reads TGTGCCAGCAGCGCCGGGGGGCTGGAGACCCAGTACTTC. Combining the CDR3 with reference TRBV9 and TRBJ2-5 gives the whole variable domain DSGVTQTPKHLITATGQRVTLRCSPRSGDLSVYWYQQSLDQGLQFLIQYYNGEERAKGNILERFSAQQFPDLHSELNLSSLELGDSALYFCASSAGGLETQYFGPGTRLLVL.

V usage is TRBV7-8 and J usage is TRBJ2-3, with 14 bases lining up with TRBD2. The V gene end was trimmed by 1 base and the J gene end by 2 bases; junction bases not matched to a gene: 5. The CDR3 runs 18 residues. The germline CDR1 and CDR2 sequences are SGHVS and FQNEAQ. CDR3 protein: CASSLEPGLAGVTDTQYF. Written as DNA, the CDR3 is TGTGCCAGCAGCTTAGAGCCGGGACTAGCGGGGGTCACAGATACGCAGTATTTT.